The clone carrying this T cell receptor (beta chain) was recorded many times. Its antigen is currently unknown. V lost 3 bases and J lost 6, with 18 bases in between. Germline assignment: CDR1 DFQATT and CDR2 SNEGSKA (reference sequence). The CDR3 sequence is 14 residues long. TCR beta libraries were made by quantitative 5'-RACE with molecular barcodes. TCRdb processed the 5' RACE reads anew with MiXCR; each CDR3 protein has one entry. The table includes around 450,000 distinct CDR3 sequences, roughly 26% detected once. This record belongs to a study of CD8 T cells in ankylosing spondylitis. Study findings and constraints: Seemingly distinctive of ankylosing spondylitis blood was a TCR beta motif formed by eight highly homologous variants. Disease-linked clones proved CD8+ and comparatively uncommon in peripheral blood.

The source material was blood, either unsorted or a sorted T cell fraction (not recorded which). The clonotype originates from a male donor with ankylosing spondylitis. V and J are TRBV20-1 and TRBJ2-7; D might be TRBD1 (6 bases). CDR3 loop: CSASYFDRSSEQYF. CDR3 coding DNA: TGCAGTGCTAGCTACTTCGACAGGAGTTCCGAGCAGTACTTC.